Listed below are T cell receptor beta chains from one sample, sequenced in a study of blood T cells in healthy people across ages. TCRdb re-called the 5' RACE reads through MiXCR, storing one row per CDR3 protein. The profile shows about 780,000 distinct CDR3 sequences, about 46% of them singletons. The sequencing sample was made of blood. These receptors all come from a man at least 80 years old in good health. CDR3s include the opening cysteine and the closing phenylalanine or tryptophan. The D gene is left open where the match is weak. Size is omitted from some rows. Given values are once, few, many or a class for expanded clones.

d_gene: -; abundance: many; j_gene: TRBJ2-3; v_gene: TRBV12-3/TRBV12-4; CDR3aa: CASSFELDTQYF; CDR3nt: TGTGCCAGCAGTTTCGAGTTAGATACGCAGTATTTT
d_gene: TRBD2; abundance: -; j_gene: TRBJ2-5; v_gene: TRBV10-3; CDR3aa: CAIREREQETRYF; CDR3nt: TGTGCCATCAGGGAGCGGGAACAAGAGACCCGGTACTTC
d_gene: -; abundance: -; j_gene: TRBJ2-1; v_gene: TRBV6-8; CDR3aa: CASSYFGASYQETQFF; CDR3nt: TGTGCCAGCAGTTACTTCGGGGCGTCCTACCAAGAGACCCAGTTCTTC
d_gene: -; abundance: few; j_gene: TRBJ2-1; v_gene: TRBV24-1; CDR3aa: CATSAGADSIQFF; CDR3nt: TGTGCCACCAGTGCGGGCGCTGACAGCATCCAGTTCTTC
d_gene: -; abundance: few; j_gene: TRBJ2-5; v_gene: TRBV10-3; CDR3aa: CAISGVEETQYF; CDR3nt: TGTGCCATCAGTGGTGTCGAAGAGACCCAGTACTTC
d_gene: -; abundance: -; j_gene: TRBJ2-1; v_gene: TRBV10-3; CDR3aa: CAISESVTGNEQFF; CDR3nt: TGTGCCATCAGTGAGTCAGTGACGGGCAATGAGCAGTTCTTC
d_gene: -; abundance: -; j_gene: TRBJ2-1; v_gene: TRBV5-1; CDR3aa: CASSLFRVYNEQFF; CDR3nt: TGCGCCAGCAGCTTGTTCAGGGTCTACAATGAGCAGTTCTTC
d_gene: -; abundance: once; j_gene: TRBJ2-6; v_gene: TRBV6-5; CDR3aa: CASSYSKTSGANVLTF; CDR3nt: TGTGCCAGCAGTTACTCGAAAACCTCTGGGGCCAACGTCCTGACTTTC
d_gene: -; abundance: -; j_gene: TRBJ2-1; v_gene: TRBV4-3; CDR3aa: CASSHDYSSGYNEQFF; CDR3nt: TGCGCCAGCAGCCACGATTACTCAAGCGGCTACAATGAGCAGTTCTTC
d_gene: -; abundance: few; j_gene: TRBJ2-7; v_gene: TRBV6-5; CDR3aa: CASSYSFTKPYEQYF; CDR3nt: TGTGCCAGCAGTTACTCGTTTACGAAACCCTACGAGCAGTACTTC
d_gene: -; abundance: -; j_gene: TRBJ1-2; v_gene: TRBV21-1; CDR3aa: CASSKIQDYGYTF; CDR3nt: TGTGCCAGCAGCAAAATACAGGACTATGGCTACACCTTC
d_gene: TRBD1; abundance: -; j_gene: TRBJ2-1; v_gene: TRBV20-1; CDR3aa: CSARGQGTEEQFF; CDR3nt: TGCAGTGCTAGAGGACAGGGAACAGAGGAGCAGTTCTTC
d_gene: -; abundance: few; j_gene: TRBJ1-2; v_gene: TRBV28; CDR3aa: CASSFGSFNYGYTF; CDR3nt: TGTGCCAGCAGTTTCGGGAGCTTTAACTATGGCTACACCTTC
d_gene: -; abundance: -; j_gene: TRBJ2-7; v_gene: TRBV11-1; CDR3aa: CASSLLFAAPSYEQYF; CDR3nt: TGTGCCAGCAGCTTACTTTTTGCAGCGCCTTCCTACGAGCAGTACTTC
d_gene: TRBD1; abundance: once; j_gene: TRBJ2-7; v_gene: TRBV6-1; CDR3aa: CASSGLLQGAREQYF; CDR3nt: TGTGCCAGCAGTGGACTCCTACAGGGGGCAAGGGAGCAGTACTTC
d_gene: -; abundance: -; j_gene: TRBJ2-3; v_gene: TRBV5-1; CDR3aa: CASSLGAKNGDAQYF; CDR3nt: TGCGCCAGCAGCTTGGGGGCGAAGAATGGGGATGCGCAGTATTTT
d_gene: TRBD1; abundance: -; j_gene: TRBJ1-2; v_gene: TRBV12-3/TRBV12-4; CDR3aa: CASRRKQGLGYTF; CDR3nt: TGTGCCAGCAGACGAAAACAGGGGTTGGGCTACACCTTC
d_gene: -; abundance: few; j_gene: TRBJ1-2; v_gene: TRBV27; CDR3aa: CASSSYANYGYTF; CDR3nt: TGTGCCAGCAGTTCTTACGCTAACTATGGCTACACCTTC
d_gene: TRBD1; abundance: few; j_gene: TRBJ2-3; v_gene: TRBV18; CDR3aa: CASSPRDRGHTDTQYF; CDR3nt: TGTGCCAGCTCACCACGGGACAGGGGTCACACAGATACGCAGTATTTT
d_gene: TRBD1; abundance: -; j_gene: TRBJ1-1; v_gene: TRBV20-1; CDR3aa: CSARGTGAPRRTEAFF; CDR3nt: TGCAGTGCTAGAGGGACAGGGGCCCCGAGGAGAACTGAAGCTTTCTTT
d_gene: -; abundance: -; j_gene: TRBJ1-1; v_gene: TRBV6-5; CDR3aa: CASSPRHSLGAFF; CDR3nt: TGTGCCAGCAGTCCCCGACACTCGCTGGGGGCTTTCTTT
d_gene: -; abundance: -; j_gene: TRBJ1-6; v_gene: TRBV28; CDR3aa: CASSLGSGPLHF; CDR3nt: TGTGCCAGCAGTTTAGGGTCGGGGCCCCTCCACTTT
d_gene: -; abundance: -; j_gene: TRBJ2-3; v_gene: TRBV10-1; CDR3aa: CASSESGLGTQYF; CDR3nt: TGCGCCAGCAGTGAGTCGGGGCTTGGGACGCAGTATTTT
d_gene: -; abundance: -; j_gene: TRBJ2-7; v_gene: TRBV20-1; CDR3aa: CSARGGERASPYEQYF; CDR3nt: TGCAGTGCTAGAGGCGGGGAGAGGGCATCCCCCTACGAGCAGTACTTC
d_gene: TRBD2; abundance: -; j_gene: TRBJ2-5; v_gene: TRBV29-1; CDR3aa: CSVGGGDQYNEQYF; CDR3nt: TGCAGCGTTGGGGGAGGGGACCAGTACAATGAGCAGTACTTC
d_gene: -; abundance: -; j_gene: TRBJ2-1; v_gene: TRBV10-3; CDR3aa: CAISEFSPQDYNEQFF; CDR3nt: TGTGCCATCAGTGAATTCAGCCCCCAGGACTACAATGAGCAGTTCTTC
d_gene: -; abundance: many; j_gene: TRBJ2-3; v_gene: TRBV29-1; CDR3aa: CSHALTDTQYF; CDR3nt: TGCAGCCATGCACTTACTGATACGCAGTATTTT
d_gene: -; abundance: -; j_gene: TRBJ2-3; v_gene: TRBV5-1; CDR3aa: CASSFMQSADTQYF; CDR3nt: TGCGCCAGCAGCTTTATGCAGTCAGCAGATACGCAGTATTTT
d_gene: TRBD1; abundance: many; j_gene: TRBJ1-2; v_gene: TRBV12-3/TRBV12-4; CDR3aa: CASSLGTGGSSYTF; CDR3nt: TGTGCCAGCAGTTTAGGGACAGGGGGTAGTAGCTACACCTTC
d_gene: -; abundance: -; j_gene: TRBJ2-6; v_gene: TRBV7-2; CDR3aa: CASSLVRQGGSGANVLTF; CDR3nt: TGTGCCAGCAGCTTAGTAAGACAGGGAGGATCTGGGGCCAACGTCCTGACTTTC
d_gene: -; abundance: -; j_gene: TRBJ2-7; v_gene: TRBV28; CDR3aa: CASEGPYEQYF; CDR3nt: TGTGCCAGCGAGGGGCCCTACGAGCAGTACTTC
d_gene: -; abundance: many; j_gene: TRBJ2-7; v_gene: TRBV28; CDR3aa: CASSPTVQGLLHYEQYF; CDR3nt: TGTGCCAGCAGTCCCACCGTCCAGGGGCTCCTGCACTACGAGCAGTACTTC
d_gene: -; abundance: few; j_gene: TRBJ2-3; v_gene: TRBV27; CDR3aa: CASSGPTFDTQYF; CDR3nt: TGTGCCAGCTCTGGGCCCACCTTCGATACGCAGTATTTT
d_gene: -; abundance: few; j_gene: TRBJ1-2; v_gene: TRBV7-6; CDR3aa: CASSSGIPEDGYTF; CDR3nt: TGTGCCAGCAGCTCCGGGATACCGGAGGATGGCTACACCTTC
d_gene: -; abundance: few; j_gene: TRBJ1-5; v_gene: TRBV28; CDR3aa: CASSLDSQWQPQHF; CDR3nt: TGTGCCAGCAGTTTAGACAGCCAGTGGCAGCCCCAGCATTTT
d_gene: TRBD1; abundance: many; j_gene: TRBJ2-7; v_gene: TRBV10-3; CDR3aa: CAISDPGQRPYEQYF; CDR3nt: TGTGCCATCAGTGACCCGGGACAGAGACCCTACGAGCAGTACTTC
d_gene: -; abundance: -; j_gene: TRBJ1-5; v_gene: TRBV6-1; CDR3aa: CASSELDNPNQPQHF; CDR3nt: TGTGCCAGCAGTGAACTGGACAACCCTAATCAGCCCCAGCATTTT
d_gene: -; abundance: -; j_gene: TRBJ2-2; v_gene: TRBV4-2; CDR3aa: CASNSPGQYTGELFF; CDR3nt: TGTGCCAGCAACTCTCCGGGGCAGTACACCGGGGAGCTGTTTTTT
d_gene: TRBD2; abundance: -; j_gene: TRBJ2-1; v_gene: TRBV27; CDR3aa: CASRKAGGRDEQFF; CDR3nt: TGTGCCAGCCGAAAAGCGGGCGGGAGGGATGAGCAGTTCTTC
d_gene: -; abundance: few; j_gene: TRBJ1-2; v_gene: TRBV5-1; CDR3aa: CASSLAGTFGTDTF; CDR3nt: TGCGCCAGCAGCTTGGCCGGGACATTTGGGACCGACACCTTC
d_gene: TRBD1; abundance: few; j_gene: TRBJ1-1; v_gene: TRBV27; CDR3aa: CASSPPGQGTAFF; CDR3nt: TGTGCCAGCAGTCCCCCGGGACAGGGAACGGCTTTCTTT
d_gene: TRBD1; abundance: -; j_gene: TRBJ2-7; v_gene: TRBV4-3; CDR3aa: CASSQARTGFDEQYF; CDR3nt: TGCGCCAGCAGCCAAGCCCGGACAGGGTTCGACGAGCAGTACTTC
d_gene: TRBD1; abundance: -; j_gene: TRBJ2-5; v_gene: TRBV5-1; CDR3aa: CASSRVTGSETQYF; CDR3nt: TGCGCCAGCAGCCGTGTGACAGGGTCGGAGACCCAGTACTTC
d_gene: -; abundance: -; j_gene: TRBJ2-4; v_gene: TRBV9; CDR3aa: CASSVVPLRGEQYF; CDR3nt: TGTGCCAGCAGCGTAGTACCACTCCGTGGGGAGCAGTACTTC
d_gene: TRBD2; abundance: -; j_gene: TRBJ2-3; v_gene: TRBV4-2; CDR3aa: CASRGGSSADTQYF; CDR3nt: TGTGCCAGCAGAGGCGGGAGCTCGGCAGATACGCAGTATTTT
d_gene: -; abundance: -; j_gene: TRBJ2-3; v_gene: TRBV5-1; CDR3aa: CASSSGRTSDTQYF; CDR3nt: TGCGCCAGCAGCTCCGGGCGCACCTCAGATACGCAGTATTTT
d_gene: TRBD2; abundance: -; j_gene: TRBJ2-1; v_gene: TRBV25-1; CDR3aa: CASSEAGVATIKFF; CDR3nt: TGTGCCAGCAGTGAAGCGGGGGTTGCGACTATTAAGTTCTTC
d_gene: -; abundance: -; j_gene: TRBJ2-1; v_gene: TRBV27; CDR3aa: CATLTSDEQFF; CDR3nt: TGTGCCACACTAACCTCGGATGAGCAGTTCTTC
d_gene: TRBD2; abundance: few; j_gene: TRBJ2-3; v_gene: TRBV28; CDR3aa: CASSWTSGVSTDTQYF; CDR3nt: TGTGCCAGCAGCTGGACTAGCGGGGTTAGCACAGATACGCAGTATTTT
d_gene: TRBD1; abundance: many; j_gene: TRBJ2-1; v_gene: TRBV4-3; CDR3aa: CASSQGGTAFNEQFF; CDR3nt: TGCGCCAGCAGCCAAGGAGGGACAGCCTTCAATGAGCAGTTCTTC
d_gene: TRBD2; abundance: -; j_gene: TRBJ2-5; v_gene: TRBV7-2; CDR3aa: CASSLSGLTDNEQYF; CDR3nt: TGTGCCAGCAGCTTGTCGGGACTAACAGACAATGAGCAGTACTTC
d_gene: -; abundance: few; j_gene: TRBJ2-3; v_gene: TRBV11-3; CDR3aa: CASSHTVGPGDTQYF; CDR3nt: TGTGCCAGCAGCCATACGGTCGGACCCGGGGATACGCAGTATTTT
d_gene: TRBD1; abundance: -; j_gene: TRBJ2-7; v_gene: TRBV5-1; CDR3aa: CASSMTGGNYEQYF; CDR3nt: TGCGCCAGCAGCATGACAGGGGGCAACTACGAGCAGTACTTC
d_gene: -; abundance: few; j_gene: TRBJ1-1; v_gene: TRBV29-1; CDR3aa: CSVTGQPNTEAFF; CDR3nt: TGCAGCGTGACAGGACAGCCGAACACTGAAGCTTTCTTT
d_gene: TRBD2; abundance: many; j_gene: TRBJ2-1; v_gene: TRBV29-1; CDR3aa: CSVVVSGGRGEQFF; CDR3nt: TGCAGCGTTGTCGTGTCGGGAGGTAGGGGTGAGCAGTTCTTC
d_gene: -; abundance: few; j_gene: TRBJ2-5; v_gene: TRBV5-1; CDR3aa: CASSRGALQETQYF; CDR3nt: TGCGCCAGCAGCCGGGGGGCTCTCCAAGAGACCCAGTACTTC
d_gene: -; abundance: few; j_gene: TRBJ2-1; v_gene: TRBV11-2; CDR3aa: CASSLETSSYNEQFF; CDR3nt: TGTGCCAGCAGCTTAGAAACGAGTTCCTACAATGAGCAGTTCTTC
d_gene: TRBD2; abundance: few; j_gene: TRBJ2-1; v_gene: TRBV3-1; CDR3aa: CASSQAGGSDSYNEQFF; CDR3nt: TGTGCCAGCAGCCAAGCCGGCGGGAGCGATTCCTACAATGAGCAGTTCTTC